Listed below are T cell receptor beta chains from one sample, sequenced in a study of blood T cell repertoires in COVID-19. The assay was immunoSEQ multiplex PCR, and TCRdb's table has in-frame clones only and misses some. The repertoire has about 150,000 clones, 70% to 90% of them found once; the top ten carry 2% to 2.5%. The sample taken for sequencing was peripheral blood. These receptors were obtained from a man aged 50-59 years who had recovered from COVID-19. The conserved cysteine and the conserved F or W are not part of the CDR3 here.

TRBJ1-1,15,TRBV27,ASSPRGRGIMNTEAF
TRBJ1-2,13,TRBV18,ASSPGQGSLSGYT
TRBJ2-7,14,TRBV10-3,AISVSVGQDPYEQY
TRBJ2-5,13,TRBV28,ASSPSRDRGETQY
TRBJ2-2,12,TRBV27,ASSRTGSTGELF
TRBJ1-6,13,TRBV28,ASSLRTGNNSPLH
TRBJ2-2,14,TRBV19,ASRLLPGTGNGELF
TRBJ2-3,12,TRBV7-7,AVKAEGSTDTQY
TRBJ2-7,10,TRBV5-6,ASSVVNYEQY
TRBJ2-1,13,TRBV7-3,ASSPTRDSINEQF
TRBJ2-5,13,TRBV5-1,ASSDGGEYQETQY
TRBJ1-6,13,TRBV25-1,ASVAGDGYNSPLH
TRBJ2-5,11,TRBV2,ASSGRGTETQY
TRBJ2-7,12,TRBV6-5,ASKGRQGGYEQY
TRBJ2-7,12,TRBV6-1,ASSESRVPYEQY
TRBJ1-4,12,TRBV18,ASSPQGVNEKLF
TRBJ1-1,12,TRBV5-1,ASSPRQGHTEAF
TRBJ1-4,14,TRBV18,ASSRTPDETNEKLF
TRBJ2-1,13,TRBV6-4,ASSDIPSPKLEQF
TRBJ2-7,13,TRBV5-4,ASSFLAGGPYEQY
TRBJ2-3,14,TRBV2,ASKQLAGGVTDTQY
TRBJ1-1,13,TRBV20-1,SASQDSFWNTEAF
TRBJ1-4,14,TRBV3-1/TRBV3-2,ASSQALDSFFEKLF
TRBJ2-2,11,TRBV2,ASSLMNTGELF
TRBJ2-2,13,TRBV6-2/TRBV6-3,ASSSPIRGAGELF
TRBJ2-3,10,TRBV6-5,ASSRGTSKQY
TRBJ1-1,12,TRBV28,ASSVGGRDTEAF
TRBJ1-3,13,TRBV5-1,ASSSLQGSGNTIY
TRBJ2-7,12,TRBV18,ASLLTGGFDEQY
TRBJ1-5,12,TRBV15,ATSRANSNQPQH
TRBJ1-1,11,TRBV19,ASRGTGNTEAF
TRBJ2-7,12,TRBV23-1,ASRKSGTSYEQY
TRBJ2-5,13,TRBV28,ASRPDRDGQETQY
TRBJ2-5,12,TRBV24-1,ATSGWDTQETQY
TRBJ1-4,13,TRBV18,ASSRSGQGNEKLF
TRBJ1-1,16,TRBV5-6,ASSLAPDRGVLNTEAF
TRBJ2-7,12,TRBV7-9,ASSPGTGKYEQY
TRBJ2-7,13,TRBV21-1,ASSPYRTGVCEQY
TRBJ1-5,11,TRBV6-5,ASSRGGGQPQH
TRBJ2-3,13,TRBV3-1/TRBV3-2,ASRLTGAGTDTQY
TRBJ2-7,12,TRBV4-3,ASSQEQGAYGQY
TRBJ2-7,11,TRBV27,ASSLSQSTSQY
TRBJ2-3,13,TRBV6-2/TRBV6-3,ASSTGTGRTDTQY
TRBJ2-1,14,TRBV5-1,ASTPSLLAGGNEQF
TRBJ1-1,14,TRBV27,ASSFSPDRVRTEAF
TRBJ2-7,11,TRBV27,ASRLQGTYEQY
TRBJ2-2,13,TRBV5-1,ATGLGVSNTGELF
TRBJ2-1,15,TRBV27,ASSYRTSGPTHNEQF
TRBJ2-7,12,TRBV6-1,ASSEAGGEYEQY
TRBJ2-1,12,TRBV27,ASMGAGFYNEQF
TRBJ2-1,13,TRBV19,ASSIGQGIYNEQF
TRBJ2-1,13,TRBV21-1,ASSFRQEPYNEQF
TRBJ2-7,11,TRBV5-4,ASSLGSSYEQY
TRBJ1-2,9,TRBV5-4,ASTGAGGYT
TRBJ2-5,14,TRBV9,ASSVEPGQGFETQY
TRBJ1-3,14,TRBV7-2,ASSLATGVSGNTIY
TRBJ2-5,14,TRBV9,ASSPGTGGLQETQY
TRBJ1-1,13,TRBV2,ASSETGGWNTEAF
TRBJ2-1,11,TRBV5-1,ASSSEQYNEQF
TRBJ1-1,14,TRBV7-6,ASSQRITNGNTEAF